Below are 14 T cell receptor beta chains sequenced from a single sample in a study of siplizumab effects on memory and regulatory T cells. Measured with immunoSEQ multiplex PCR; TCRdb has only the in-frame clones, and not every one. The table shows roughly 120,000 clones, with approximately 94% occurring only once. The sample was non-Treg CD4+ T cells sorted from blood. These receptor sequences come from a human donor in good health.

V gene TRBV6-1 combines with J gene TRBJ1-6; possible D gene TRBD1, 5 bases. The germline V and J ends were trimmed by 1 base and 6 bases, with 10 bases remaining between them. Germline assignment: CDR1 MNHNS and CDR2 SASEGT. There are 15 residues in the CDR3. CDR3 loop: CASSEERGRNSPLHF. As DNA, the CDR3 is TGTGCCAGCAGTGAAGAAAGGGGACGTAATTCACCCCTCCACTTT.

The J gene is TRBJ2-2, the V gene TRBV9; 7 bases map to TRBD1. The germline V gene has CDR1 SGDLS and CDR2 YYNGEE. Trimming removed 2 bases from V and 5 bases from J; junction bases left unmatched: 9. The CDR3 runs to 16 residues. This chain's CDR3 is CASSVLGQVGTGELFF. Here the CDR3 DNA reads TGTGCCAGCAGCGTTCTAGGACAGGTTGGGACCGGGGAGCTGTTTTTT.

The V gene is TRBV5-6, the J gene TRBJ1-2; the D is unclear. V lost 4 bases and J lost 8, with 15 bases in between. This CDR3 contains 13 residues. Germline lookup yields CDR1 SGHDT and CDR2 YYEEEE. CDR3 DNA: TGTGCCAGCAGCCAAACAGTTTTCCGGGGCTACACCTTC. It codes for CASSQTVFRGYTF.

CDR3 sequence reads: CASSYPDRDPTGELFF. CDR3 nucleotide sequence: TGTGCCAGCAGCTATCCCGACAGGGACCCCACCGGGGAGCTGTTTTTT. The chain has TRBV11-2 and TRBJ2-2, with 7 bases matching TRBD1. The CDR3 is 16 residues long. Germline lookup yields CDR1 SGHAT and CDR2 FQNNGV. V was clipped by 4 bases and J by 4 bases; unmatched bases: 9.

The rearrangement links TRBV6-5 to TRBJ2-5; TRBD1 might be the D (6 bases). The V gene lost 0 bases and the J gene lost 1 base, with 12 bases spanning the gap. The CDR3 sequence is 16 residues long. Germline V CDR1 and CDR2: MNHEY, SVGAGI. The CDR3 sequence is CASSYSSGGLQETQYF. Written as DNA, the CDR3 is TGTGCCAGCAGTTACTCTAGTGGGGGCCTCCAAGAGACCCAGTACTTC.

The chain couples TRBV2 to TRBJ1-4, with D possibly TRBD1 on 5 matching bases. This CDR3 comprises 15 residues. Germline CDR1 and CDR2: SNHLY and FYNNEI. V lost 5 bases and J 7 bases, leaving 17 bases between the germline ends. The CDR3 DNA reads TGTGCCAGCAGTATGGACCTGGGGCTGGGTGAAAAACTGTTTTTT. It yields the protein CASSMDLGLGEKLFF.

This clone was detected only once. CDR3 bases: TGCGCCAGCAGCTTGGGACTAGCGGTCGACGGGGAGCTGTTTTTT. Translated, it gives CASSLGLAVDGELFF. The chain recombines TRBV5-1 with TRBJ2-2; 9 bases map to TRBD2. The junction had 4 bases not matched to a gene; V was cut back by 0 bases and J by 7 bases. CDR1 is SGHRS and CDR2 is YFSETQ in the germline V gene. The CDR3 has 15 amino acids.

The chain links TRBV7-8 to TRBJ1-2; D is uncertain. Germline V gene data show CDR1 as SGHVS and CDR2 as FQNEAQ. The CDR3 spans 17 residues. The V and J ends lost 1 base and 3 bases respectively, with 18 bases between them. This chain's CDR3 is CASSLERVLRRDYGYTF. In nucleotides, the CDR3 is TGTGCCAGCAGCTTAGAGAGGGTCCTTCGCCGAGACTATGGCTACACCTTC.

The gene calls are TRBV13 and TRBJ2-3, with unresolved D. Germline loops: CDR1 PRHDT, CDR2 FYEKMQ (reference sequence). The length of the CDR3 is 12 residues. V lost 6 bases and J lost 4, with 8 bases in between. This CDR3 reads CASRQTADTQYF. The CDR3 region has the DNA TGTGCCAGCAGGCAGACTGCAGATACGCAGTATTTT.

V and J are TRBV4-1 and TRBJ1-3, with 7 bases fitting TRBD1. V was pared by 3 bases and J by 3 bases, with 8 bases of the junction left unmatched. This CDR3 is 16 amino acids long. CDR1 and CDR2 (germline): MGHRA, YSYEKL. As DNA, the CDR3 is TGCGCCAGCAGCCAGATGGGGACAGAGGATGGAAACACCATATATTTT. This codes for CASSQMGTEDGNTIYF.

This chain connects TRBV11-2 to TRBJ2-1; D is ambiguous. Trimming removed 1 base from V and 0 bases from J, with 10 bases in between. CDR1 SGHAT and CDR2 FQNNGV come from the germline V gene. The CDR3 contains 16 residues. The chain's CDR3 is CASSLGPKSSYNEQFF. The CDR3 nucleotides are TGTGCCAGCAGCTTAGGCCCCAAAAGCTCCTACAATGAGCAGTTCTTC. Variable domain in full (rest from reference TRBV11-2 and TRBJ2-1): EAGVAQSPRYKIIEKRQSVAFWCNPISGHATLYWYQQILGQGPKLLIQFQNNGVVDDSQLPKDRFSAERLKGVDSTLKIQPAKLEDSAVYLCASSLGPKSSYNEQFFGPGTRLTVL.

This chain connects TRBV7-8 to TRBJ2-7; D remains ambiguous. V lost 5 bases to trimming and J lost 4 bases, with 15 bases between them. In germline, CDR1 is SGHVS, CDR2 FQNEAQ. The CDR3 contains 14 residues. The CDR3 nucleotides read TGTGCCAGCAGCCCCCCCCTGCTGCGGTACGAGCAGTACTTC. This gives the protein CASSPPLLRYEQYF.

J is TRBJ1-1 and V is TRBV7-2, with unresolved D. CDR1 SGHTA and CDR2 FQGNSA come from the germline V gene. V lost 5 bases to trimming and J lost 0 bases, with 10 bases between them. The CDR3 is 14 residues long. In DNA, the CDR3 is TGTGCCAGCAGCCTACACGGGGTGAACACTGAAGCTTTCTTT. Translated, it gives CASSLHGVNTEAFF.

This clone was detected a few times. Other DNA variants within this sample encode the same CDR3. The V call is TRBV10-1, the J call TRBJ1-1; D not certain. CDR3 length equals 13 residues. The V and J ends lost 5 bases and 3 bases respectively, with 10 bases between them. Germline loops: CDR1 WNHNN, CDR2 SYGVQD (reference sequence). CDR3 in DNA: TGCGCCAGCAGTCCGAGATCCGACACTGAAGCTTTCTTT. Residues: CASSPRSDTEAFF.